Here is one TCR beta chain with its context. Data came from immunoSEQ multiplex PCR; TCRdb stores just in-frame clones and leaves some out. The data contain tens of thousands of clones, about 90% of them singletons. The V gene's germline CDR1 is SGHTA and CDR2 FQGNSA. V gave up 2 bases and J gave up 6 bases, with 14 bases separating them. This CDR3 has 15 amino acids. This record comes from a study of T cell changes during pregnancy in multiple sclerosis. This chain uses TRBV7-2 with TRBJ1-3, with unresolved D. This receptor was obtained from a female donor in good health, enrolled as a control in a pregnancy study. Source: peripheral blood, taken in the third trimester of pregnancy. CDR3 DNA sequence: TGTGCCAGCAGCTTAACCCGCCCGCAGTTAAACACCATATATTTT. The encoded protein is CASSLTRPQLNTIYF.